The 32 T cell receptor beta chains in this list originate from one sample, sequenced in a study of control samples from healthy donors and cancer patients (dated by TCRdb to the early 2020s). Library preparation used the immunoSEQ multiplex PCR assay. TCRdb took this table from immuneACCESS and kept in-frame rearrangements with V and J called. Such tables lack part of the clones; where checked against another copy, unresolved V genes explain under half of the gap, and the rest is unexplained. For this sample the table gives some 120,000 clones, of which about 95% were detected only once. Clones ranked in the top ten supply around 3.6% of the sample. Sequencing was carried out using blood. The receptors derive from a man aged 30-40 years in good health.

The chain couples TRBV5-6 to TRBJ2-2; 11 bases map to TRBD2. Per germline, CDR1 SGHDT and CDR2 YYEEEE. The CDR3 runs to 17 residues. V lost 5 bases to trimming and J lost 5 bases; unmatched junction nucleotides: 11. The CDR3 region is CASSTPGLAGETGELFF. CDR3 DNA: TGTGCCAGCAGTACCCCCGGACTAGCGGGCGAAACCGGGGAGCTGTTTTTT.

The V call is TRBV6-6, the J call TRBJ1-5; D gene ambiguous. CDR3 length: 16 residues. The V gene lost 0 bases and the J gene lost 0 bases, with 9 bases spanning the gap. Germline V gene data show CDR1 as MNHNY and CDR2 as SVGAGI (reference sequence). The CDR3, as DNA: TGTGCCAGCAGTTACTCGGCAGCAGATAGCAATCAGCCCCAGCATTTT. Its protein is CASSYSAADSNQPQHF.

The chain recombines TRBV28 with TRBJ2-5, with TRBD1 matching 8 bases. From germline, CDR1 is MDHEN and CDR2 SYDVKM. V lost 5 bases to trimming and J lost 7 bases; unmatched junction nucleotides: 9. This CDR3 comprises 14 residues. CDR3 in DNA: TGTGCCAGCAGTATGGACAGGGAATTGGGGACCCAGTACTTC. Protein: CASSMDRELGTQYF. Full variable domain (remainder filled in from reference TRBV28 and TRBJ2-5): DVKVTQSSRYLVKRTGEKVFLECVQDMDHENMFWYRQDPGLGLRLIYFSYDVKMKEKGDIPEGYSVSREKKERFSLILESASTNQTSMYLCASSMDRELGTQYFGPGTRLLVL.

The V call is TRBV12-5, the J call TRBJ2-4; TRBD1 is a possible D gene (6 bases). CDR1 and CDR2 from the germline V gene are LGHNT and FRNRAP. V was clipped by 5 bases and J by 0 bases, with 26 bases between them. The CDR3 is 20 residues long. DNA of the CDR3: TGTGCTAGTGGTAAACCCGGACAGTCCGCCTCCCATTTAGCCAAAAACATTCAGTACTTC. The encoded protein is CASGKPGQSASHLAKNIQYF.

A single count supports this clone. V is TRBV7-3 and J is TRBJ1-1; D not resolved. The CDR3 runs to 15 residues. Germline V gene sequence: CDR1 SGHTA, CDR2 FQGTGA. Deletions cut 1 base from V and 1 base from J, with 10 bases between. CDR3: CASSLIRVGNTEAFF. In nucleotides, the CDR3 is TGTGCCAGCAGCTTAATTAGGGTGGGGAACACTGAAGCTTTCTTT. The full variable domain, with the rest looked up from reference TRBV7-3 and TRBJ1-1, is GAGVSQTPSNKVTEKGKYVELRCDPISGHTALYWYRQSLGQGPEFLIYFQGTGAADDSGLPNDRFFAVRPEGSVSTLKIQRTERGDSAVYLCASSLIRVGNTEAFFGQGTRLTVV.

The CDR3: CASSSQGSAAFF. In DNA form, the CDR3 reads TGTGCCAGCAGCTCACAGGGATCTGCGGCTTTCTTT. The chain carries TRBV2 and TRBJ1-1; D may be TRBD1 (6 bases). V was cut by 6 bases and J by 11 bases, with 16 bases left in between. Germline CDR1 SNHLY, CDR2 FYNNEI. The CDR3 totals 12 residues. Based on the CDR3 plus reference TRBV2 and TRBJ1-1, the full variable domain is EPEVTQTPSHQVTQMGQEVILRCVPISNHLYFYWYRQILGQKVEFLVSFYNNEISEKSEIFDDQFSVERPDGSNFTLKIRSTKLEDSAMYFCASSSQGSAAFFGQGTRLTVV.

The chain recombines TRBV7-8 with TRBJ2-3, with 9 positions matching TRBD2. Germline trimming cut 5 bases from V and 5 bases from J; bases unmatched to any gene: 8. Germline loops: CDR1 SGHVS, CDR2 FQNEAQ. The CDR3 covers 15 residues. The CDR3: CASSRAGGPEDTQYF. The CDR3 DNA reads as TGTGCCAGCAGCCGAGCGGGGGGCCCTGAAGATACGCAGTATTTT.

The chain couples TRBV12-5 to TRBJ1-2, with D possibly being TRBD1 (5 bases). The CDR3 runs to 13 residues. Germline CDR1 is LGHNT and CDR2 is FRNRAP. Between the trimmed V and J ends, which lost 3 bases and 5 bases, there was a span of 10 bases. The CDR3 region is CASGLLWGYGYTF. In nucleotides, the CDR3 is TGTGCTAGTGGTTTACTATGGGGGTATGGCTACACCTTC. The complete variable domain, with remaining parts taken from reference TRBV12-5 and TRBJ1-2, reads DARVTQTPRHKVTEMGQEVTMRCQPILGHNTVFWYRQTMMQGLELLAYFRNRAPLDDSGMPKDRFSAEMPDATLATLKIQPSEPRDSAVYFCASGLLWGYGYTFGSGTRLTVV.

CDR3 in DNA: TGTGCCTCCGGGACACTCCTCTACGAGCAGTACTTC. Translating gives CASGTLLYEQYF. This chain joins TRBV5-6 and TRBJ2-7, with D tentatively TRBD1 (6 bases). The CDR3 consists of 12 residues. V lost 10 bases to trimming and J lost 3 bases, with 14 bases between them. Germline-derived CDR1 and CDR2 are SGHDT and YYEEEE.

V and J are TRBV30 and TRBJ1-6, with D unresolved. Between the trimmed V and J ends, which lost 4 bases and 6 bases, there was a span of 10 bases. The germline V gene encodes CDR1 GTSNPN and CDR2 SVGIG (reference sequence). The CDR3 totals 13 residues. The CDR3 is CAWNVVGNSPLHF. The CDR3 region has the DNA TGTGCCTGGAACGTGGTTGGTAATTCACCCCTCCACTTT.

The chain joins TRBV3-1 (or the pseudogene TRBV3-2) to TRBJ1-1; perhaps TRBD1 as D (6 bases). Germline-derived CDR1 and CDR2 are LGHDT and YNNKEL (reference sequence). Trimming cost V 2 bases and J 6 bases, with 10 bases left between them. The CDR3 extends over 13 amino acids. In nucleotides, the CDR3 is TGTGCCAGCAGCCAAAGGGGGGTGGCTGAAGCTTTCTTT. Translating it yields CASSQRGVAEAFF.

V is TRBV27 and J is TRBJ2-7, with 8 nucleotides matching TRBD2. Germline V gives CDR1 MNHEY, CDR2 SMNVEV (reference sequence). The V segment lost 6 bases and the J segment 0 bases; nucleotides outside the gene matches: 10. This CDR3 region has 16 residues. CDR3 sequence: CASSASGGLSSYEQYF. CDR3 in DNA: TGTGCCAGCAGCGCAAGCGGGGGCCTAAGCTCCTACGAGCAGTACTTC.

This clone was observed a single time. This CDR3 is CASSTSYGYTF. DNA for the CDR3: TGTGCCAGCAGTACAAGCTATGGCTACACCTTC. The V and J genes are TRBV6-2 or TRBV6-3 and TRBJ1-2, with D unresolved. CDR1 and CDR2 (germline): MNHEY, SVGEGT. Trimming cost V 5 bases and J 4 bases, with 5 bases left between them. This CDR3 contains 11 residues.

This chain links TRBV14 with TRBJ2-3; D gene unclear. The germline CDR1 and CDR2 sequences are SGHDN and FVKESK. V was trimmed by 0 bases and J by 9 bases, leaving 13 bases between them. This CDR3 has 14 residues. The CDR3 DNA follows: TGTGCCAGCAGCCAAGAAACAAAGGCGAGGACGCAGTATTTT. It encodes CASSQETKARTQYF.

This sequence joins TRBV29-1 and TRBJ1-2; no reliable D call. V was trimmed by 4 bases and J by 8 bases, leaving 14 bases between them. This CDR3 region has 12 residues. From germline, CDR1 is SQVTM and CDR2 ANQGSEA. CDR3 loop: CSVAGTLEGYTF. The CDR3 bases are TGCAGCGTTGCGGGCACTTTGGAGGGCTACACCTTC.

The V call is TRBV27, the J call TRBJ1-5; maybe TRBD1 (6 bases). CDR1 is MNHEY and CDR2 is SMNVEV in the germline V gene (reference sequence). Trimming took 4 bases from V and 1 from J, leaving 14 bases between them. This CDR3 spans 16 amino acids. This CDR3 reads CASSYNRDMSNQPQHF. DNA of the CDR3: TGTGCCAGCAGTTACAACAGGGATATGAGCAATCAGCCCCAGCATTTT.

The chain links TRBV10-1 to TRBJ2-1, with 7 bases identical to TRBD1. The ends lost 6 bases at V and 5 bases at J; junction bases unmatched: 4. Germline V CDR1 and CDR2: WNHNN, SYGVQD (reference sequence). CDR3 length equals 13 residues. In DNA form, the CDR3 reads TGCGCCAGCAGGAAAACAGGGGACAATGAGCAGTTCTTC. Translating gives CASRKTGDNEQFF.

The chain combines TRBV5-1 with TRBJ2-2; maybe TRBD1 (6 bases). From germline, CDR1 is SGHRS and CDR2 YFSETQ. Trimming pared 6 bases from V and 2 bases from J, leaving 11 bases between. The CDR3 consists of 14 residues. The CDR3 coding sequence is TGCGCCAGCATGCCGACAGGCAACACCGGGGAGCTGTTTTTT. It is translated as CASMPTGNTGELFF.

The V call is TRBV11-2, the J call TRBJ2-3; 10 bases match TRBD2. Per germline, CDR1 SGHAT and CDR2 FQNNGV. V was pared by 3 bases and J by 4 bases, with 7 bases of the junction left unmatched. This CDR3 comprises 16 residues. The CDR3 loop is CASSFPKGTSADTQYF. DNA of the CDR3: TGTGCCAGCAGCTTCCCCAAAGGGACTAGCGCAGATACGCAGTATTTT.

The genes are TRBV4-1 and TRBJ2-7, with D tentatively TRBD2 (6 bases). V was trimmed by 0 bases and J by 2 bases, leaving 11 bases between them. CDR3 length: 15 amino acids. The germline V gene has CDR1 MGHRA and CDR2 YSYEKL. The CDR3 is CASSQEGGRTYEQYF. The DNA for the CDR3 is TGCGCCAGCAGCCAAGAGGGGGGTCGAACCTACGAGCAGTACTTC.

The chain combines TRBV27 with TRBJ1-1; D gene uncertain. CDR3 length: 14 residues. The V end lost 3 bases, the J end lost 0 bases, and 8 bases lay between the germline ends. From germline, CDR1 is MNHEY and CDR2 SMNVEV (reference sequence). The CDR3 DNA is TGTGCCAGCAGTTTGGAGGGAGTGAACACTGAAGCTTTCTTT. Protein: CASSLEGVNTEAFF.

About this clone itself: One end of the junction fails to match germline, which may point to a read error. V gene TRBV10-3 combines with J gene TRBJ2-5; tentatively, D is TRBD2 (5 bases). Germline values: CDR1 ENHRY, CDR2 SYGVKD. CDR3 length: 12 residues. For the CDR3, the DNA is TGTGCCATCAGTGATCCGGGAAGGCCGGCTCACTTC. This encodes CAISDPGRPAHF.

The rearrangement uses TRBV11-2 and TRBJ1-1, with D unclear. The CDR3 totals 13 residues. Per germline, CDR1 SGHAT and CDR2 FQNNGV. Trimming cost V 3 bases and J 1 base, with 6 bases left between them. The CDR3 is CASSFRRNTEAFF. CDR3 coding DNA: TGTGCCAGCAGCTTCCGGCGGAACACTGAAGCTTTCTTT.

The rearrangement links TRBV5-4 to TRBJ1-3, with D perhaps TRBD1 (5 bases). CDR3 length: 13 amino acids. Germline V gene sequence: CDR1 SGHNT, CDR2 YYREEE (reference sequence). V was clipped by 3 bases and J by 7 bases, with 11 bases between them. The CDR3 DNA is TGTGCCAGCAGCTCCGAGGGACGGAACACCATATATTTT. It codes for CASSSEGRNTIYF.

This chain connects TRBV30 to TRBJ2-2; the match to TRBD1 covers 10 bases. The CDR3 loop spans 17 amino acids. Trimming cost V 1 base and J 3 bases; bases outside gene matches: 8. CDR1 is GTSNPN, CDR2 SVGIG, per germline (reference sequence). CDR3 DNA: TGTGCCTGGAGTGGGAAAGCCGGGACAGGGGACACCGGGGAGCTGTTTTTT. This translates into CAWSGKAGTGDTGELFF. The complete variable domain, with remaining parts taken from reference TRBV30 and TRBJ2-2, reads SQTIHQWPATLVQPVGSPLSLECTVEGTSNPNLYWYRQAAGRGLQLLFYSVGIGQISSEVPQNLSASRPQDRQFILSSKKLLLSDSGFYLCAWSGKAGTGDTGELFFGEGSRLTVL.

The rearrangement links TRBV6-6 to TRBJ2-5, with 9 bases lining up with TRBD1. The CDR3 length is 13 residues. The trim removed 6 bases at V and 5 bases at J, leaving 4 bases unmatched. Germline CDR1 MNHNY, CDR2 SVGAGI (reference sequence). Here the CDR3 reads CASSRDRDETQYF. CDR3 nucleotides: TGTGCCAGCAGCCGGGACAGGGATGAGACCCAGTACTTC.

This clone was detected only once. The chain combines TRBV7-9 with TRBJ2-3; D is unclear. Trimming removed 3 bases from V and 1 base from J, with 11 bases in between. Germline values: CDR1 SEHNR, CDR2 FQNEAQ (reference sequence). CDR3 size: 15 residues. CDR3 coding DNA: TGTGCCAGCAGCTTTTACACGGGTCGCACAGATACGCAGTATTTT. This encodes CASSFYTGRTDTQYF.

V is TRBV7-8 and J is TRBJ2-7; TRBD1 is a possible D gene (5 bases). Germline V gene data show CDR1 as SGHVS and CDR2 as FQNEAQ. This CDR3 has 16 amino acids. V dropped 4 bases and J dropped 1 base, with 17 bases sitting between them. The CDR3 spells CASSSSRDSESYEQYF. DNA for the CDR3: TGTGCCAGCAGCTCCTCCCGAGACAGTGAGTCCTACGAGCAGTACTTC. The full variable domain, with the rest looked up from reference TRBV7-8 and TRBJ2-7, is GAGVSQSPRYKVAKRGQDVALRCDPISGHVSLFWYQQALGQGPEFLTYFQNEAQLDKSGLPSDRFFAERPEGSVSTLKIQRTQQEDSAVYLCASSSSRDSESYEQYFGPGTRLTVT.

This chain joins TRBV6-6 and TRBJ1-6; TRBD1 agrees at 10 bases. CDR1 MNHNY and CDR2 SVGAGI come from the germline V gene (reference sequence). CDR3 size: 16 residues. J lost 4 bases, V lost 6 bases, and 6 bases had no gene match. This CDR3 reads CASRDSGQGYNSPLHF. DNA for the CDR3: TGTGCCAGCAGGGACTCGGGACAGGGGTATAATTCACCCCTCCACTTT.

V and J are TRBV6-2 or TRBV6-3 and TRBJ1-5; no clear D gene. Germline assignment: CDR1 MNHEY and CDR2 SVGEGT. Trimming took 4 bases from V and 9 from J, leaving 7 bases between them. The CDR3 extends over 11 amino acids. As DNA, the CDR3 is TGTGCCAGCAGTTCCCTGGGGCCCCAGCATTTT. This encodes CASSSLGPQHF.

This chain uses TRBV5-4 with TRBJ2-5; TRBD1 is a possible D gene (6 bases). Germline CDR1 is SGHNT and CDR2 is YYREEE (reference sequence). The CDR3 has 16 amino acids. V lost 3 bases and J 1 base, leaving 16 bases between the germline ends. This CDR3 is CASSSPRTGSQETQYF. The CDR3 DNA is TGTGCCAGCAGCTCCCCGCGAACAGGGTCCCAAGAGACCCAGTACTTC.

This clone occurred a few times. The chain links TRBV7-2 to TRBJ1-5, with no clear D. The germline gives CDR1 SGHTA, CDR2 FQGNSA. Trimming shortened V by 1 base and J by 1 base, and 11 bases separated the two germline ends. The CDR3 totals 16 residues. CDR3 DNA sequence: TGTGCCAGCAGCTTAGTCGGTCGGGAAAGCAATCAGCCCCAGCATTTT. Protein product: CASSLVGRESNQPQHF.